Listed here are 30 T cell receptor beta chains from one sample, sequenced in a study of cytomegalovirus exposure and HLA in healthy donors (dated by TCRdb to about 2017). To prepare the library, the immunoSEQ multiplex PCR assay was applied. The multiplex PCR relied on a mix of 60 forward primers for TCR Vbeta segments and 13 reverse primers for TCR Jbeta segments. Drawn from immuneACCESS, this table holds only the in-frame rearrangements with V and J called that TCRdb kept. Clones are partly lost; checked studies trace under half to an unresolved V gene and leave the rest unexplained. Across this sample there are about 200,000 clones, with 65% to 85% seen only once. Less than 3.5% of the sample is taken by the ten largest. Sequencing was carried out using PBMCs. Receptors originate from a woman aged 25 to 39 in good health and CMV-seronegative.

The chain couples TRBV5-1 to TRBJ2-1, with TRBD2 matching 15 bases. The CDR3 consists of 18 residues. Germline trimming cut 5 bases from V and 4 bases from J; bases unmatched to any gene: 10. The V gene's germline CDR1 is SGHRS and CDR2 YFSETQ. The CDR3 DNA is TGCGCCAGCAGGGGGACTAGCGGGGGGCCAACTACATACAATGAGCAGTTCTTC. Protein product: CASRGTSGGPTTYNEQFF.

The rearrangement links TRBV5-1 to TRBJ2-5; 7 nucleotides agree with TRBD1. The CDR3 has 15 residues. CDR1 SGHRS and CDR2 YFSETQ come from the germline V gene. Trimming at V came to 6 bases and at J to 2 bases, leaving 10 bases not matched to a gene. Here the CDR3 DNA reads TGCGCCAGCACCCTAAGAGGGGGCGCGCAAGAGACCCAGTACTTC. Its translation: CASTLRGGAQETQYF.

In this sample, this clone turned up once. The chain links TRBV5-4 to TRBJ2-5; the match to TRBD1 covers 7 bases. Per the germline V gene, CDR1 is SGHNT and CDR2 is YYREEE (reference sequence). The V segment lost 4 bases and the J segment 4 bases; nucleotides outside the gene matches: 10. The CDR3 totals 15 residues. The CDR3 sequence is CASSGQVGFGETQYF. In nucleotides, the CDR3 is TGTGCCAGCAGCGGACAGGTAGGATTCGGAGAGACCCAGTACTTC.

This clone came up once. The chain joins TRBV18 to TRBJ2-1; 12 bases are a match to TRBD2. The CDR3 has 20 amino acids. Germline V gives CDR1 KGHSH, CDR2 LQKENI. With 0 bases clipped from V and 1 base from J, the junction kept 10 bases outside the gene matches. CDR3 sequence (DNA): TGTGCCAGCTCACCACCTGGACTAGCGGGATCACCAACTTCCTACAATGAGCAGTTCTTC. Translated: CASSPPGLAGSPTSYNEQFF.

The gene calls are TRBV4-2 and TRBJ2-3; 7 bases fit TRBD2. This CDR3 spans 17 amino acids. CDR1 and CDR2 (germline): LGHNA, YNFKEQ. Losses at the gene ends were 0 bases for V and 4 bases for J; bases not matched to a gene: 10. CDR3 loop: CASSQEGRERISDTQYF. The DNA of the CDR3 is TGTGCCAGCAGCCAAGAGGGGCGGGAGAGGATATCAGATACGCAGTATTTT.

The J gene is TRBJ2-5, the V gene TRBV5-1; possibly TRBD1 for D (6 bases). CDR3 length equals 17 residues. Germline values: CDR1 SGHRS, CDR2 YFSETQ. The germline V and J ends were trimmed by 3 bases and 2 bases, with 20 bases remaining between them. For the CDR3, the DNA is TGCGCCAGCAGCTACGTTATGGGCACAGGGTGGCAAGAGACCCAGTACTTC. Its translation: CASSYVMGTGWQETQYF.

The chain joins TRBV13 to TRBJ1-1; 8 bases fit TRBD1. The germline CDR1 and CDR2 sequences are PRHDT and FYEKMQ (reference sequence). There are 12 residues in the CDR3. The junction had 5 bases not matched to a gene; V was cut back by 7 bases and J by 7 bases. The CDR3 sequence is CASTGQASEAFF. The CDR3 DNA sequence: TGTGCCAGCACGGGACAGGCTAGTGAAGCTTTCTTT.

The V gene is TRBV9, the J gene TRBJ2-2, with 8 positions matching TRBD2. The CDR3 spans 15 residues. J gave up 6 bases and V 2 bases, and 6 bases lay outside the gene matches. Germline loops: CDR1 SGDLS, CDR2 YYNGEE. CDR3 DNA sequence: TGTGCCAGCAGCGTGCAAGCGGGGGCCTCCGGGGAGCTGTTTTTT. Translation: CASSVQAGASGELFF.

The chain's CDR3 is CASSWASGSYEQFF. As DNA, the CDR3 is TGTGCCAGTAGTTGGGCTAGCGGGTCCTATGAGCAGTTCTTC. The chain is built from TRBV19 and TRBJ2-1, with 8 bases fitting TRBD2. This CDR3 contains 14 residues. Germline lookup yields CDR1 LNHDA and CDR2 SQIVND (reference sequence). J gave up 8 bases and V 5 bases, and 8 bases lay outside the gene matches.

The chain has TRBV2 and TRBJ2-2, with 7 positions matching TRBD2. J lost 4 bases, V lost 2 bases, and 10 bases had no gene match. CDR1 is SNHLY and CDR2 is FYNNEI in the germline V gene. This CDR3 comprises 17 residues. The DNA for the CDR3 is TGTGCCAGCAGTGAAACCTTGGGGGAGGGCATCACCGGGGAGCTGTTTTTT. It encodes CASSETLGEGITGELFF.

This sequence joins TRBV5-5 and TRBJ2-7; D not certain. Trimming pared 3 bases from V and 2 bases from J, leaving 18 bases between. This CDR3 comprises 16 residues. CDR1 is SGHKS, CDR2 YYEKEE, per germline (reference sequence). CDR3 sequence: CASSSSGLPPTYEQYF. The CDR3 DNA sequence: TGTGCCAGCAGCTCCTCTGGCCTCCCCCCGACCTACGAGCAGTACTTC.

The count of this clone is one. This rearrangement joins TRBV7-6 to TRBJ2-1, with 10 bases lining up with TRBD1. This CDR3 is 15 amino acids long. V lost 1 base to trimming and J lost 4 bases; unmatched junction nucleotides: 1. Germline lookup yields CDR1 SGHVS and CDR2 FNYEAQ. As DNA, the CDR3 is TGTGCCAGCAGCTTAGGGGACAGGGGATACAATGAGCAGTTCTTC. As protein: CASSLGDRGYNEQFF.

About this clone: The conserved closing phenylalanine or tryptophan is absent in this CDR3, likely reflecting a read error. The chain carries TRBV5-4 and TRBJ1-2; no definite D call. V was pared by 3 bases and J by 1 base, with 1 base between. CDR1 is SGHNT, CDR2 YYREEE, per germline (reference sequence). This CDR3 contains 11 residues. The CDR3 loop is CASSYNYGYTL. In nucleotides, the CDR3 is TGTGCCAGCAGCTATAACTATGGCTACACCCTC.

The V call is TRBV4-1, the J call TRBJ2-2, with TRBD2 matching over 7 bases. The CDR3 extends over 16 amino acids. V trimming: 4 bases; J trimming: 6 bases; junction bases outside the gene matches: 11. In germline, CDR1 is MGHRA, CDR2 YSYEKL. CDR3 region: CASSPRISGSPGELFF. CDR3 nucleotide sequence: TGCGCCAGCAGCCCCCGTATTAGCGGGTCCCCCGGGGAGCTGTTTTTT.

The chain employs TRBV27 and TRBJ2-2; TRBD2 might be the D (6 bases). Trimming left V 6 bases short and J 5 bases short, with 16 bases between. Per germline, CDR1 MNHEY and CDR2 SMNVEV (reference sequence). The CDR3 spans 15 residues. For the CDR3, the DNA is TGTGCCAGCAGCCCTGCTGGGACTGTGACCGGGGAGCTGTTTTTT. Translating gives CASSPAGTVTGELFF.

V and J are TRBV5-8 and TRBJ2-2; tentative D call: TRBD1 (5 bases). The CDR3 extends over 15 amino acids. In germline, CDR1 is SGHTS, CDR2 YDEGEE. Trimming cost V 3 bases and J 5 bases, with 14 bases left between them. CDR3 in amino acids: CASSSVRDVTGELFF. In DNA form, the CDR3 reads TGTGCCAGCAGCTCCGTCAGGGATGTGACCGGGGAGCTGTTTTTT.

V gene TRBV5-4 combines with J gene TRBJ2-2, with D unclear. Between the trimmed V and J ends, which lost 7 bases and 0 bases, there was a span of 13 bases. There are 15 residues in the CDR3. Looked up from germline, CDR1 is SGHNT and CDR2 is YYREEE (reference sequence). CDR3 region: CASARSGANTGELFF. The CDR3 DNA reads TGTGCCAGCGCAAGGTCCGGAGCGAACACCGGGGAGCTGTTTTTT.

This chain joins TRBV30 and TRBJ2-1, with 12 bases fitting TRBD2. Per the germline V gene, CDR1 is GTSNPN and CDR2 is SVGIG (reference sequence). Trimming cost V 7 bases and J 9 bases; bases outside gene matches: 13. The CDR3 length is 15 residues. CDR3 loop: CASTTSGGVVGEQFF. CDR3 nucleotides: TGTGCCTCGACGACTAGCGGGGGCGTGGTCGGTGAGCAGTTCTTC.

This chain joins TRBV18 and TRBJ2-7; D is possibly TRBD1 (6 bases). The CDR3 contains 13 residues. Germline CDR1 KGHSH, CDR2 LQKENI. V was pared by 5 bases and J by 2 bases, with 10 bases between. CDR3 sequence: CASSSGQTYEQYF. Here the CDR3 DNA reads TGTGCCAGCTCATCAGGACAGACCTACGAGCAGTACTTC.

V and J are TRBV10-3 and TRBJ2-7; 10 bases agree with TRBD1. The CDR3 sequence is 17 residues long. The germline gives CDR1 ENHRY, CDR2 SYGVKD. V trimming: 0 bases; J trimming: 2 bases; junction bases outside the gene matches: 7. The CDR3 protein is CAISESRDRGGTYEQYF. In nucleotides, the CDR3 is TGTGCCATCAGTGAGTCCCGGGACAGGGGAGGCACCTACGAGCAGTACTTC.

Only a few counts were recorded for this clone. This chain links TRBV7-9 with TRBJ1-3; no definite D call. Trimming removed 1 base at V and 1 base at J, with 5 bases between. Per germline, CDR1 SEHNR and CDR2 FQNEAQ (reference sequence). The CDR3 runs to 14 residues. CDR3 coding DNA: TGTGCCAGCAGCTTAGGGCAGTCTGGAAACACCATATATTTT. Its translation is CASSLGQSGNTIYF.

This chain connects TRBV27 to TRBJ1-5, with 9 bases identical to TRBD1. V lost 4 bases and J lost 5; bases outside the gene matches: 6. Germline CDR1 reads MNHEY; CDR2 reads SMNVEV (reference sequence). CDR3 size: 15 residues. For the CDR3, the DNA is TGTGCCAGCAGTTCCCTACAGGGGGCGGATCAGCCCCAGCATTTT. Its translation: CASSSLQGADQPQHF.

The V and J genes are TRBV7-2 and TRBJ1-4; D is undetermined. Trimming stripped 1 base from V and 8 bases from J, with 14 bases between. Looked up from germline, CDR1 is SGHTA and CDR2 is FQGNSA. This CDR3 spans 15 amino acids. CDR3 region: CASSLVAGSEEKLFF. The DNA of the CDR3 is TGTGCCAGCAGCTTAGTGGCTGGGAGCGAGGAAAAACTGTTTTTT.

A note on this clone: Sequence at one end of the junction differs from germline and may be a read error. Other DNA sequences of this sample code for an identical CDR3. This chain uses TRBV28 with TRBJ2-7, with TRBD2 matching over 8 bases. The CDR3 runs to 15 residues. Germline CDR1 reads MDHEN; CDR2 reads SYDVKM. CDR3 residues: CASSLFVAGRNEQYF. The CDR3 region has the DNA TGTGCCAGTAGTTTATTTGTAGCGGGACGGAACGAGCAGTACTTC.

The rearrangement joins TRBV28 to TRBJ2-1, with TRBD2 as a possible D gene (6 bases). CDR1 MDHEN and CDR2 SYDVKM come from the germline V gene. Trimming took 5 bases from V and 8 from J, leaving 19 bases between them. The CDR3 is 15 amino acids. The CDR3 loop is CASSLQTTRGDEQFF. The CDR3 nucleotides are TGTGCCAGCAGTCTCCAGACGACTAGGGGCGATGAGCAGTTCTTC.

V and J are TRBV5-1 and TRBJ1-1; 7 bases are a match to TRBD1. The V gene end was trimmed by 5 bases and the J gene end by 4 bases; junction bases not matched to a gene: 17. The CDR3 runs to 17 residues. From germline, CDR1 is SGHRS and CDR2 YFSETQ. The CDR3 here is CASSRLPPTGMGTEAFF. The CDR3 DNA follows: TGCGCCAGCAGTCGTCTACCCCCGACAGGGATGGGCACTGAAGCTTTCTTT. Supplemented by reference TRBV5-1 and TRBJ1-1, the full variable domain reads KAGVTQTPRYLIKTRGQQVTLSCSPISGHRSVSWYQQTPGQGLQFLFEYFSETQRNKGNFPGRFSGRQFSNSRSEMNVSTLELGDSALYLCASSRLPPTGMGTEAFFGQGTRLTVV.

V gene TRBV5-1 combines with J gene TRBJ2-3, with 7 bases that match TRBD2. Germline V CDR1 and CDR2: SGHRS, YFSETQ. The CDR3 extends over 15 amino acids. V was clipped by 5 bases and J by 2 bases; unmatched bases: 8. The CDR3 loop reads CASRAGTTLTDTQYF. In DNA form, the CDR3 reads TGCGCCAGCAGGGCCGGGACTACGCTCACAGATACGCAGTATTTT.

V usage is TRBV14 and J usage is TRBJ2-5; perhaps TRBD2 as D (5 bases). The CDR3 loop spans 15 amino acids. V lost 0 bases, J lost 5 bases, and 13 bases lay in between. Germline V CDR1 and CDR2: SGHDN, FVKESK. The CDR3 loop reads CASSQDRRGIETQYF. In DNA form, the CDR3 reads TGTGCCAGCAGCCAAGATCGTCGGGGTATTGAGACCCAGTACTTC.

The chain uses TRBV30 and TRBJ2-1, with D possibly matching TRBD2 (6 bases). The CDR3 runs 13 residues. In germline, CDR1 is GTSNPN, CDR2 SVGIG (reference sequence). V was pared by 7 bases and J by 15 bases, with 25 bases between. This CDR3 is CASVSTQTSKPFF. Written as DNA, the CDR3 is TGTGCCTCCGTATCAACTCAAACTAGCAAGCCGTTCTTC.

This clone is a singleton in its sample. The rearrangement joins TRBV5-1 to TRBJ2-2, with D perhaps TRBD2 (7 bases). The CDR3 consists of 17 residues. Trimming stripped 0 bases from V and 7 bases from J, with 19 bases between. Per germline, CDR1 SGHRS and CDR2 YFSETQ. The CDR3 spells CASSLAGGTKPNGELFF. DNA of the CDR3: TGCGCCAGCAGCTTGGCCGGGGGGACAAAACCTAACGGGGAGCTGTTTTTT.